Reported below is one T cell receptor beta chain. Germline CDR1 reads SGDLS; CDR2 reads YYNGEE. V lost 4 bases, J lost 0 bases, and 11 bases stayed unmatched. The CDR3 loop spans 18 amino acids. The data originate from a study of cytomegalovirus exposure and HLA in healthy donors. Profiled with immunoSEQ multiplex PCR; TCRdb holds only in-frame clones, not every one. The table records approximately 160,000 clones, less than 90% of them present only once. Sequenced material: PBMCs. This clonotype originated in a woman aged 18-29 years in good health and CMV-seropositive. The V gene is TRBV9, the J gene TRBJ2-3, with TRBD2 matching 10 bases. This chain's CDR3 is CASSPRTSGDTSTDTQYF. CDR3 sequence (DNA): TGTGCCAGCAGCCCTCGGACTAGCGGAGATACTAGCACAGATACGCAGTATTTT.